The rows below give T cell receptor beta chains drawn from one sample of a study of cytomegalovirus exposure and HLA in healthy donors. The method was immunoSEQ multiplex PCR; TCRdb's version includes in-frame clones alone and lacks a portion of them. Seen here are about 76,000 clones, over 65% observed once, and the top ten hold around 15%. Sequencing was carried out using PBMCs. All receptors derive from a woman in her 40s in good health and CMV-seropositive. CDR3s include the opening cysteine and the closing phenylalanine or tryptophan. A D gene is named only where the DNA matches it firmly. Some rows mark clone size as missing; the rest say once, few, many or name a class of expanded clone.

TGCGCCAGCAGCCAAGGGGCTAGCGGGACCTCCCCTGGAGCCGGGGAGCTGTTTTTT,CASSQGASGTSPGAGELFF,-,TRBJ2-2,TRBV4-1,TRBD2
TGCGCCAGCAGTGACGCGATAGCTACTATCTCTGGAAACACCATATATTTT,CASSDAIATISGNTIYF,-,TRBJ1-3,TRBV10-2,-
TGTGCCACCAGCAGAGATAACACCGCAACTAATGAAAAACTGTTTTTT,CATSRDNTATNEKLFF,-,TRBJ1-4,TRBV15,-
TGCGCCAGCAGCTTGGCACAGCAAGAGACCCAGTACTTC,CASSLAQQETQYF,-,TRBJ2-5,TRBV5-1,-
TGTGCCAGCAGCCAAGAACAAGGGGTGTGGGATACGCAGTATTTT,CASSQEQGVWDTQYF,-,TRBJ2-3,TRBV14,-
TGTGCTAGTGCCCCACAGGGGGGGAACACTGAAGCTTTCTTT,CASAPQGGNTEAFF,-,TRBJ1-1,TRBV12-5,TRBD1
TGTGCCAGCAGCGTTAGCGGGAGGACCGGGGAGCTGTTTTTT,CASSVSGRTGELFF,-,TRBJ2-2,TRBV9,TRBD2
TGCGCCAGCAGCCGATCAGCGGGAGAAGGGGAGACCCAGTACTTC,CASSRSAGEGETQYF,-,TRBJ2-5,TRBV4-3,TRBD2
TGCGCCAGCAGCCAAGTTGGTATAACGGGACGGGAGAACTATGGCTACACCTTC,CASSQVGITGRENYGYTF,-,TRBJ1-2,TRBV4-1,-
TGTGCCAGCAGACCTAGGGGAGGAGTCTATCAGCCCCAGCATTTT,CASRPRGGVYQPQHF,-,TRBJ1-5,TRBV6-5,-
TGTGCCAGCAGTGGGACAGGGGGCGCTTTCTTT,CASSGTGGAFF,few,TRBJ1-1,TRBV5-6,TRBD1
TGTGCCAGCAGTATCGTCCGTGTCACCGGGGAGCTGTTTTTT,CASSIVRVTGELFF,once,TRBJ2-2,TRBV6-5,-
TGTGCCATCAGTGAATCCCAGGGCGAGACCCAGTACTTC,CAISESQGETQYF,-,TRBJ2-5,TRBV10-3,-
TGTGCCAGCAGCTTACTGGCAGGGGCGAACACTGAAGCTTTCTTT,CASSLLAGANTEAFF,once,TRBJ1-1,TRBV7-2,-
TGTGCCAGCAGCCGGTTGGGACTATCCTACGAGCAGTACTTC,CASSRLGLSYEQYF,-,TRBJ2-7,TRBV7-9,TRBD2
TGTGCCAGCAGCCCGGCCGGGACAGGGTTTCATGAGCAGTTCTTC,CASSPAGTGFHEQFF,-,TRBJ2-1,TRBV6-5,TRBD1
TGTGCCACCCGAGGGGGGGGAGTTCAGCCCCAGCATTTT,CATRGGGVQPQHF,-,TRBJ1-5,TRBV28,-
TGTGCCATCAGTGAGGGGCCCCCTGGGACAGGCTATGGCTACACCTTC,CAISEGPPGTGYGYTF,-,TRBJ1-2,TRBV10-3,TRBD1
TGTGCCAGTAGTCCGGACAGCTACGAGCAGTACTTC,CASSPDSYEQYF,once,TRBJ2-7,TRBV19,-
TGTGCCAGTAGGGGGACAGCAGGCTCCTACGAGCAGTACTTC,CASRGTAGSYEQYF,-,TRBJ2-7,TRBV19,TRBD1
TGTGCCAGCAACGGACAGGGGATGAACACTGAAGCTTTCTTT,CASNGQGMNTEAFF,-,TRBJ1-1,TRBV27,TRBD1
TGTGCCAGCAGTGAATTCCTAGGGGGCGGGACGAACACTGAAGCTTTCTTT,CASSEFLGGGTNTEAFF,-,TRBJ1-1,TRBV25-1,TRBD1
TGTGCCAGCAGTGTTACAGGGGGCGCGTACGAGCAGTACTTC,CASSVTGGAYEQYF,-,TRBJ2-7,TRBV28,TRBD1
TGCGCCACTAGTCTTAGCGGGGCCACCTACGAGCAGTACTTC,CATSLSGATYEQYF,-,TRBJ2-7,TRBV5-1,TRBD2
TGTGCCAGCTCACCACCGGGACAGTTGAACACTGAAGCTTTCTTT,CASSPPGQLNTEAFF,-,TRBJ1-1,TRBV18,TRBD1
TGTGCCAGCAGTGACACTAGCGGGGGGGCAGATACGCAGTATTTT,CASSDTSGGADTQYF,few,TRBJ2-3,TRBV6-4,TRBD2
TGTGCCAGCAGTGATTACGTAGCTTCGGAGTACTTC,CASSDYVASEYF,-,TRBJ2-7,TRBV6-5,-
TGTGCCAGTAGTCCGGACGGCAGGGTGGGGGGCTACACCTTC,CASSPDGRVGGYTF,-,TRBJ1-2,TRBV19,-
TGTGCCAGCACCCTGACAGGGCGTGGGAACGAGCAGTACTTC,CASTLTGRGNEQYF,-,TRBJ2-7,TRBV6-5,TRBD1
TGTGCCAGCAGCGGAATGGACAGGGTGGGCACCGGGGAGCTGTTTTTT,CASSGMDRVGTGELFF,-,TRBJ2-2,TRBV5-4,TRBD1
TGCAGCGTTGGTTTAGAAGGAAACACCATATATTTT,CSVGLEGNTIYF,-,TRBJ1-3,TRBV29-1,-
TGTGCCAGCAGCCCGGGACAGCGCAATCAGCCCCAGCATTTT,CASSPGQRNQPQHF,-,TRBJ1-5,TRBV27,TRBD1
TGTGCCAGCAGCCGCGGGACTGTTTCCTACGAGCAGTACTTC,CASSRGTVSYEQYF,-,TRBJ2-7,TRBV7-8,-
TGTGCCTGGAGTCACGGGAACTACAATGAGCAGTTCTTC,CAWSHGNYNEQFF,-,TRBJ2-1,TRBV30,-
TGTGCCAGCAGTTACGGAACAGGGAACTATGGCTACACCTTC,CASSYGTGNYGYTF,-,TRBJ1-2,TRBV6-5,-
TGTGCCAGCGGCCGGGACAGAAACAATGAGCAGTTCTTC,CASGRDRNNEQFF,-,TRBJ2-1,TRBV27,TRBD1
TGTGCCAGCAGCCACGGAGAGACCCAGTACTTC,CASSHGETQYF,-,TRBJ2-5,TRBV5-6,-